What follows is one T cell receptor beta chain and its context. No antigen is known for it. The sample belongs to a study of a mutant IDH1 vaccine in newly diagnosed glioma. Background on the study: At week 47 came visit V13, while visit V12 had come at week 35.

The study, taken as a whole, reports: Changes in the top peripheral T cell clonotypes seemingly had no bearing on pseudoprogression.

Time point of the sample: week 35, safety follow-up. All doses held 300 ug of mutant IDH1 20-mer peptide, with topical imiquimod. This CDR3 is built from 16 residues. Germline CDR1 SNHLY, CDR2 FYNNEI. V was clipped by 8 bases and J by 4 bases; unmatched bases: 16. The data were produced by immunoSEQ multiplex PCR, yet TCRdb's version contains in-frame clones alone and is incomplete. The sample shows 60,000 or so clones, roughly 84% of them seen only once. This sample comprised PBMCs, obtained from a glioma patient whose treatment included an IDH1 peptide vaccine. This receptor was identified in a man younger than 40 with glioma. The chain recombines TRBV2 with TRBJ2-5, with TRBD2 identical over 7 bases. Written as DNA, the CDR3 is TGTGCCAGCCTCTTTCGGACTCAGCGGGGCACAGAGACCCAGTACTTC. This translates into CASLFRTQRGTETQYF.